The clone carrying this T cell receptor (beta chain) was found a few times. This specimen comes from a study of identical twins. TCRdb used MiXCR to reprocess the 5' RACE reads, holding one entry per CDR3 protein. Among about 150,000 distinct CDR3 sequences listed, around 3.5% were seen once. This CDR3 has 15 amino acids. V dropped 7 bases and J dropped 3; count of bases not matched to a gene: 10. CDR1 and CDR2 from the germline V gene are GTSNPN and SVGIG (reference sequence). The clonotype comes from a man aged 18-30 years in good health. The chain employs TRBV30 and TRBJ2-2; TRBD2 aligns across 8 bases. The sample comprised memory T cells sorted from blood. CDR3 amino acids: CASPGAGGHTGELFF. The CDR3 DNA reads TGTGCCTCACCTGGGGCGGGAGGTCACACCGGGGAGCTGTTTTTT.